Listed here are 24 T cell receptor beta chains from one sample, sequenced in a study of graft-versus-host responses after intestinal transplantation (dated by TCRdb to the early 2020s). The receptor library was made with the immunoSEQ multiplex PCR assay. TCRdb holds this immuneACCESS table with in-frame rearrangements only. Some clones are missing; in checked studies, unresolved V genes explain under half, and the rest has no known cause. The sample profile shows 40,000 or so clones; 75% to 90% of them were found once. Clones ranked in the top ten supply 3.5% of the sample. The material was PBMCs, obtained 1,000 to 1,200 days after transplant. The receptors derive from a human patient who received an intestinal transplant, so some T cells may come from the graft donor.

CDR3 in amino acids: CASSKGGGSNEQFF. The CDR3 DNA sequence: TGTGCCAGCAGCAAAGGTGGCGGGAGCAATGAGCAGTTCTTC. The V call is TRBV21-1, the J call TRBJ2-1; TRBD2, the table's D call, was not compared with the DNA. TRBV21-1 is described as a pseudogene. CDR3 length equals 14 residues.

This chain's CDR3 is CASSLEGGAGANVLTF. The CDR3 bases are TGTGCCAGCAGCTTAGAGGGGGGGGCCGGGGCCAACGTCCTGACTTTC. The V and J genes are TRBV11-2 and TRBJ2-6; D may be TRBD2 (7 bases). CDR1 is SGHAT, CDR2 FQNNGV, per germline. V dropped 0 bases and J dropped 4 bases, with 10 bases sitting between them. The CDR3 runs 16 residues.

V is TRBV21-1 and J is TRBJ2-5; the table's D call of TRBD1 was not tested on the DNA. TRBV21-1 has pseudogene status. CDR3 length: 11 amino acids. The CDR3 bases are TGTGCCAGCGGACAGCAAGAGACCCAGTACTTC. It translates to CASGQQETQYF.

The V gene is TRBV2, the J gene TRBJ2-6; unclear D gene. V lost 4 bases and J lost 2, with 6 bases in between. In germline, CDR1 is SNHLY, CDR2 FYNNEI. The CDR3 is made up of 14 amino acids. CDR3: CASSAGPGANVLTF. The CDR3 DNA follows: TGTGCCAGCAGTGCGGGCCCTGGGGCCAACGTCCTGACTTTC.

The CDR3 DNA reads TGTGCCAGCAGCTTAGCGGGGGCCGGGAACGGGGAGCTGTTTTTT. It codes for CASSLAGAGNGELFF. This rearrangement joins TRBV7-3 to TRBJ2-2; maybe TRBD2 (7 bases). This CDR3 has 15 amino acids. The germline V gene encodes CDR1 SGHTA and CDR2 FQGTGA. The V end was cut by 2 bases, the J end by 7 bases, with 14 bases between.

The CDR3 spells CASSYAGSYNEQFF. CDR3 bases: TGTGCCAGCAGCTATGCAGGGTCCTACAATGAGCAGTTCTTC. The rearrangement links TRBV27 to TRBJ2-1; D is perhaps TRBD1 (5 bases). CDR1 MNHEY and CDR2 SMNVEV come from the germline V gene (reference sequence). This CDR3 has 14 amino acids. V lost 6 bases and J 1 base, leaving 10 bases between the germline ends.

V usage is TRBV5-1 and J usage is TRBJ2-1; TRBD2 might be the D (6 bases). Germline loops: CDR1 SGHRS, CDR2 YFSETQ. The V end lost 4 bases, the J end lost 8 bases, and 16 bases lay between the germline ends. The CDR3 runs to 14 residues. In nucleotides, the CDR3 is TGCGCCAGCAGCCGGACTACGAGTAGTGATGAGCAGTTCTTC. Translating it yields CASSRTTSSDEQFF.

This sequence joins TRBV29-1 and TRBJ2-1, with 8 positions matching TRBD2. The ends lost 3 bases at V and 9 bases at J; junction bases unmatched: 16. The CDR3 length is 16 residues. In germline, CDR1 is SQVTM, CDR2 ANQGSEA. The CDR3: CSVESAPGLGYGEQFF. CDR3 DNA sequence: TGCAGCGTTGAGAGCGCTCCGGGACTAGGATACGGTGAGCAGTTCTTC.

This sequence joins TRBV7-9 and TRBJ2-2; TRBD1 agrees at 8 bases. V trimming: 6 bases; J trimming: 1 base; junction bases outside the gene matches: 7. Looked up from germline, CDR1 is SEHNR and CDR2 is FQNEAQ (reference sequence). This CDR3 region has 16 residues. The CDR3 DNA reads TGTGCCAGCAGAAATCTCGGGACAGGGAACACCGGGGAGCTGTTTTTT. Its translation is CASRNLGTGNTGELFF.

V usage is TRBV11-2 and J usage is TRBJ2-3; 9 bases fit TRBD2. CDR1 and CDR2 (germline): SGHAT, FQNNGV. With V trimmed by 4 bases and J by 3 bases, 8 bases remained unmatched. CDR3 size: 16 residues. The CDR3 DNA follows: TGTGCCAGCAGCTATGACCCTAGCGGGGTTACAGATACGCAGTATTTT. It specifies CASSYDPSGVTDTQYF. Full variable domain (rest looked up from reference TRBV11-2 and TRBJ2-3): EAGVAQSPRYKIIEKRQSVAFWCNPISGHATLYWYQQILGQGPKLLIQFQNNGVVDDSQLPKDRFSAERLKGVDSTLKIQPAKLEDSAVYLCASSYDPSGVTDTQYFGPGTRLTVL.

For this clone: This sample also contains other DNA sequences that code for the same CDR3. The rearrangement uses TRBV2 and TRBJ1-6; unclear D gene. Germline-derived CDR1 and CDR2 are SNHLY and FYNNEI. The V and J ends lost 4 bases and 0 bases respectively, with 7 bases between them. This CDR3 contains 15 residues. DNA of the CDR3: TGTGCCAGCAGTGGATCCAACTCCTATAATTCACCCCTCCACTTT. Translation: CASSGSNSYNSPLHF.

This chain connects TRBV29-1 to TRBJ1-1, with D hard to call. This CDR3 spans 13 amino acids. Looked up from germline, CDR1 is SQVTM and CDR2 is ANQGSEA. V was clipped by 4 bases and J by 4 bases, with 13 bases between them. CDR3 sequence reads: CSVGGARATEAFF. The CDR3, as DNA: TGCAGCGTTGGCGGTGCAAGGGCCACTGAAGCTTTCTTT.

The V call is TRBV30, the J call TRBJ1-2; TRBD1 aligns across 8 bases. This CDR3 has 11 residues. The V gene end was trimmed by 8 bases and the J gene end by 6 bases; junction bases not matched to a gene: 5. CDR1 is GTSNPN and CDR2 is SVGIG in the germline V gene (reference sequence). The CDR3 nucleotides are TGTGCCAGTGACAGGGGCGATGGCTACACCTTC. It encodes CASDRGDGYTF.

This sequence joins TRBV15 and TRBJ2-3; the match to TRBD2 covers 8 bases. The CDR3 runs to 15 residues. J lost 2 bases, V lost 6 bases, and 7 bases had no gene match. CDR1 and CDR2 (germline): LNHNV, YYDKDF (reference sequence). The chain's CDR3 is CATSLTSVATDTQYF. The DNA of the CDR3 is TGTGCCACCAGTTTGACTAGCGTAGCCACAGATACGCAGTATTTT.

The chain carries TRBV6-5 and TRBJ1-1; D remains unclear. Trimming took 2 bases from V and 0 from J, leaving 7 bases between them. CDR3 length: 14 residues. Germline V CDR1 and CDR2: MNHEY, SVGAGI. The CDR3 here is CASSYEGLNTEAFF. CDR3 sequence (DNA): TGTGCCAGCAGTTACGAGGGTCTGAACACTGAAGCTTTCTTT.

This clone was observed a single time. V and J are TRBV30 and TRBJ2-5, with 8 bases fitting TRBD2. There are 16 residues in the CDR3. Germline loops: CDR1 GTSNPN, CDR2 SVGIG (reference sequence). V was clipped by 0 bases and J by 7 bases; unmatched bases: 13. The CDR3 here is CAWSVSRTSRGGTQYF. The CDR3 DNA sequence: TGTGCCTGGAGTGTCTCTCGGACTAGCAGAGGGGGGACCCAGTACTTC.

This chain connects TRBV5-4 to TRBJ1-1; 7 bases map to TRBD1. The CDR3 consists of 13 residues. Per the germline V gene, CDR1 is SGHNT and CDR2 is YYREEE (reference sequence). V was pared by 4 bases and J by 0 bases, with 0 bases of the junction left unmatched. DNA of the CDR3: TGTGCCAGCAGCGACAGGGTGAACACTGAAGCTTTCTTT. Its protein product is CASSDRVNTEAFF.

The rearrangement links TRBV11-2 to TRBJ2-1, with 8 nucleotides matching TRBD2. The CDR3 runs to 14 residues. The germline V gene has CDR1 SGHAT and CDR2 FQNNGV. V gave up 1 base and J gave up 8 bases; unmatched junction bases: 4. This chain's CDR3 is CASSLAGGVDEQFF. The CDR3 nucleotides are TGTGCCAGCAGCTTAGCCGGGGGGGTGGATGAGCAGTTCTTC.

The V and J genes are TRBV27 and TRBJ1-2; 7 nucleotides match TRBD1. The CDR3 sequence is 15 residues long. The trim removed 4 bases at V and 7 bases at J, leaving 12 bases unmatched. The V gene's germline CDR1 is MNHEY and CDR2 SMNVEV (reference sequence). The CDR3 DNA follows: TGTGCCAGCAGTTCCGATTGGACAGGCACAAGTGGCTACACCTTC. It is translated as CASSSDWTGTSGYTF.

The rearrangement uses TRBV5-1 and TRBJ1-2, with D possibly being TRBD1 (6 bases). In germline, CDR1 is SGHRS, CDR2 YFSETQ. The V gene lost 4 bases and the J gene lost 2 bases, with 9 bases spanning the gap. This CDR3 is built from 13 residues. In DNA, the CDR3 is TGCGCCAGCAGCCCCGACAGGAACTATGGCTACACCTTC. This encodes CASSPDRNYGYTF.

The J gene is TRBJ1-1, the V gene TRBV30; TRBD1 is a possible D gene (5 bases). The CDR3 consists of 14 residues. Germline V lookup: CDR1 GTSNPN, CDR2 SVGIG (reference sequence). V lost 5 bases and J lost 7, with 20 bases in between. CDR3 sequence (DNA): TGTGCCTGGGGGGGGACTCCCCAAGGTGGTGAAGCTTTCTTT. It specifies CAWGGTPQGGEAFF. The complete variable domain, with remaining parts taken from reference TRBV30 and TRBJ1-1, reads SQTIHQWPATLVQPVGSPLSLECTVEGTSNPNLYWYRQAAGRGLQLLFYSVGIGQISSEVPQNLSASRPQDRQFILSSKKLLLSDSGFYLCAWGGTPQGGEAFFGQGTRLTVV.

This chain connects TRBV5-4 to TRBJ1-1; D unclear. This CDR3 has 12 amino acids. V was shortened by 1 base and J by 8 bases, with 9 bases between the two germline ends. CDR1 SGHNT and CDR2 YYREEE come from the germline V gene (reference sequence). For the CDR3, the DNA is TGTGCCAGCAGCTTGCTGACCACCGAAGCTTTCTTT. It encodes CASSLLTTEAFF.

This chain joins TRBV19 and TRBJ2-7; D unresolved. The germline V gene encodes CDR1 LNHDA and CDR2 SQIVND (reference sequence). The CDR3 has 16 residues. Trimming removed 5 bases from V and 3 bases from J, with 20 bases in between. CDR3 bases: TGTGCCAGTAGTTCTGGGTTCGGGCAGACCATCTACGAGCAGTACTTC. Translating it yields CASSSGFGQTIYEQYF.

DNA of the CDR3: TGTGCCAGCTCACCGGGGACCCAGGGAGATCAGCCCCAGCATTTT. The encoded protein is CASSPGTQGDQPQHF. The chain couples TRBV18 to TRBJ1-5; the D gene is possibly TRBD1 (5 bases). CDR3 size: 15 residues. Germline-derived CDR1 and CDR2 are KGHSH and LQKENI. V dropped 3 bases and J dropped 5 bases, with 14 bases sitting between them.